This T cell receptor beta chain was captured in a study of metastatic and nonmetastatic thyroid tumors. Study background: Repertoires from malignant and benign thyroid patients were compared across blood and tumor or nodule tissue.

Authors' analysis steps: Clinicopathological groups differed in CDR3, with these differences serving to build a distant-metastasis classifier for papillary thyroid cancer. TCRdb re-called the PCR reads with MiXCR. Clone size and V and J calls follow TCRdb, not the original study. This table holds 21,000 or so clones, approximately 11% found once. General study results and limits: In both blood and tumor samples, TCR beta diversity was reported significantly higher for malignant than benign nodules.

This clone was counted a few times. Its antigen remains unknown. Thyroid surgery had not been preceded by any treatment in any patient. Deletions cut 5 bases from V and 0 bases from J, with 9 bases between. This CDR3 has 14 amino acids. The chain joins TRBV12-3 or TRBV12-4 to TRBJ2-3, with D hard to call. Input material: blood. The origin of this receptor is a female donor with papillary thyroid cancer or a benign thyroid nodule (not recorded which). Some clones in this sample may be carry-over from other donors' samples. CDR3 residues: CASSQYISTDTQYF. The CDR3, as DNA: TGTGCCAGCAGTCAGTACATCAGCACAGATACGCAGTATTTT.